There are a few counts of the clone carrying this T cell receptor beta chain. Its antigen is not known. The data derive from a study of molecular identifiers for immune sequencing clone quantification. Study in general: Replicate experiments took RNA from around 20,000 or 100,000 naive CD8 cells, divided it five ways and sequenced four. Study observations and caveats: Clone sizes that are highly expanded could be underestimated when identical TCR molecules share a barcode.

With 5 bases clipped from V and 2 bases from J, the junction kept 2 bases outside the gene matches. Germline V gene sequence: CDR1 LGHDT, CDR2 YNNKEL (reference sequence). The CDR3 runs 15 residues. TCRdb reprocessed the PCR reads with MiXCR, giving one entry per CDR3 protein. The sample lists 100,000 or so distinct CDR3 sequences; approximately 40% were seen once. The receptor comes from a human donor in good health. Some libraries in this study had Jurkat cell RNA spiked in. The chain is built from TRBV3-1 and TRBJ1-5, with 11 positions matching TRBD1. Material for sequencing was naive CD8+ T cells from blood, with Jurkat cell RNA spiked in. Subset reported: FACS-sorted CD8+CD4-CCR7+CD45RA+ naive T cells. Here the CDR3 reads CASSGQGAGNQPQHF. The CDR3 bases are TGTGCCAGCAGCGGACAGGGGGCGGGCAATCAGCCCCAGCATTTT.